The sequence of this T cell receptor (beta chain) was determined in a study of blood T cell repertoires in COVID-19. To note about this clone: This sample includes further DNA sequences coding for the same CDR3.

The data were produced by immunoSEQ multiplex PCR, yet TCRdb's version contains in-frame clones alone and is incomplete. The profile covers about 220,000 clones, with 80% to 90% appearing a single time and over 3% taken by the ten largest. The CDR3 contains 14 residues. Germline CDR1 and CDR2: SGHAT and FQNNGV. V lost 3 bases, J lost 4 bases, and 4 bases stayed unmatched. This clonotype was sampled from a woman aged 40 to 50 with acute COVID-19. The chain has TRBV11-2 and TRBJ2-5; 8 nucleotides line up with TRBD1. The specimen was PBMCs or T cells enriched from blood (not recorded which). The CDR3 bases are TGTGCCAGCAGCTTGTCAGGGGGCCGAGAGACCCAGTACTTC. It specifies CASSLSGGRETQYF.